This TCR beta chain was sequenced for a study of monozygotic twins with inflammatory bowel disease. General study findings and limits: Extra variability in the repertoires of patients may have come from differing immunosuppressive treatments. Among IBD patients, fewer clonotypes were shared with others than among healthy twins, especially with disease activity. Using the inverse Simpson index, IBD patients had lower TCRbeta diversity than healthy co-twins.

Each of TCRalpha and TCRbeta cDNA went through two nested PCRs, lasting 16 and 9 cycles. TCRdb derives one entry per CDR3 protein from the 5' RACE reads, leaving out DNA. This sample's clone table lists about 210,000 distinct CDR3 sequences. Regarding this clonotype: What it binds is not known.

Germline V gene sequence: CDR1 DFQATT, CDR2 SNEGSKA (reference sequence). This CDR3 comprises 14 residues. The sequencing sample was made of blood. The gene calls are TRBV20-1 and TRBJ1-5; with no DNA, the TCRdb D assignment of TRBD1 cannot be verified. The receptor's source is a human donor with ulcerative colitis or Crohn's disease, or a healthy co-twin of an affected twin (not recorded which). CDR3 in amino acids: CSAGRQGENQPQHF.